The rows below give T cell receptor beta chains drawn from one sample of a study of T cells after yellow fever vaccination. Using its own MiXCR run on the 5' RACE reads, TCRdb lists one record per CDR3 protein. The table records roughly 310,000 distinct CDR3 sequences, more than 8.5% of them present only once. The sample consisted of PBMCs, taken on the day of the first yellow fever vaccination. These receptors all come from a man between 18 and 29 years old who received the YFV17D yellow fever vaccine. CDR3s include the opening cysteine and the closing phenylalanine or tryptophan. Fields, in order: J gene, clone size, V gene, D gene, CDR3 protein, CDR3 DNA. The D gene is left open where the match is weak. Only some rows state a clone size, as once, few, many or a class for expanded clones.

J: TRBJ2-3
size: .
V: TRBV15
D: TRBD2
CDR3: CATSREQPQRLAGGTDTQYF
DNA: TGTGCCACCAGCAGAGAACAACCTCAACGACTAGCGGGGGGCACAGATACGCAGTATTTT

J: TRBJ1-1
size: few
V: TRBV5-1
D: TRBD1
CDR3: CASSHQGQILNTEAFF
DNA: TGCGCCAGCAGCCATCAGGGACAGATCCTGAACACTGAAGCTTTCTTT

J: TRBJ2-1
size: many
V: TRBV10-1
D: TRBD2
CDR3: CASSDAGDRPGSYNEQFF
DNA: TGCGCCAGCAGTGATGCGGGGGACCGACCTGGCTCCTACAATGAGCAGTTCTTC

J: TRBJ2-3
size: .
V: TRBV20-1
D: .
CDR3: CSAQRGGDTQYF
DNA: TGCAGTGCTCAGCGAGGGGGAGATACGCAGTATTTT

J: TRBJ2-1
size: .
V: TRBV4-1
D: TRBD1
CDR3: CASSPRQGARHEQFF
DNA: TGCGCCAGCAGCCCGCGACAGGGAGCGCGACATGAGCAGTTCTTC

J: TRBJ1-6
size: few
V: TRBV6-5
D: .
CDR3: CASSYYPGGAKNSPLHF
DNA: TGTGCCAGCAGTTACTACCCGGGGGGGGCCAAGAATTCACCCCTCCACTTT

J: TRBJ1-2
size: few
V: TRBV10-3
D: .
CDR3: CAIRSGGEANYGYTF
DNA: TGTGCCATCCGGTCCGGCGGGGAAGCTAACTATGGCTACACCTTC

J: TRBJ2-7
size: few
V: TRBV20-1
D: .
CDR3: CSARLGSPHHEQYF
DNA: TGCAGTGCTAGGCTGGGATCGCCCCACCACGAGCAGTACTTC

J: TRBJ1-6
size: .
V: TRBV12-3/TRBV12-4
D: .
CDR3: CASSSSGSLHF
DNA: TGTGCCAGCAGCTCTTCGGGGAGCCTCCACTTT

J: TRBJ2-5
size: few
V: TRBV5-4
D: .
CDR3: CASSLISSDQETQYF
DNA: TGTGCCAGCAGCTTGATCTCTAGCGACCAAGAGACCCAGTACTTC

J: TRBJ1-3
size: few
V: TRBV5-1
D: .
CDR3: CASKEDISGNTIYF
DNA: TGCGCCAGCAAGGAGGACATCTCTGGAAACACCATATATTTT

J: TRBJ1-3
size: few
V: TRBV20-1
D: TRBD1
CDR3: CSASDRGGGGNTIYF
DNA: TGCAGTGCTAGCGACAGGGGAGGCGGTGGAAACACCATATATTTT

J: TRBJ2-5
size: many
V: TRBV7-8
D: TRBD1
CDR3: CASSPYRQGSETQYF
DNA: TGTGCCAGCAGCCCGTATCGACAGGGATCAGAGACCCAGTACTTC

J: TRBJ1-5
size: many
V: TRBV4-2
D: .
CDR3: CASSQERRGPQHF
DNA: TGTGCCAGCAGCCAAGAGCGCAGGGGGCCCCAGCATTTT

J: TRBJ2-1
size: many
V: TRBV7-7
D: .
CDR3: CASSSAWGGEQFF
DNA: TGTGCTAGCAGCTCGGCGTGGGGTGGTGAGCAGTTCTTC

J: TRBJ2-3
size: few
V: TRBV3-1
D: TRBD2
CDR3: CASSPQRGYLYTDTQYF
DNA: TGTGCCAGCAGCCCTCAGCGGGGGTATCTCTACACAGATACGCAGTATTTT

J: TRBJ1-1
size: few
V: TRBV10-3
D: .
CDR3: CATSREGRNTEAFF
DNA: TGTGCCACCAGCCGGGAAGGGAGAAACACTGAAGCTTTCTTT

J: TRBJ1-2
size: few
V: TRBV5-6
D: TRBD1
CDR3: CASSPTGGTYGYTF
DNA: TGTGCCAGCAGTCCAACAGGGGGCACCTATGGCTACACCTTC

J: TRBJ2-3
size: few
V: TRBV12-3/TRBV12-4
D: .
CDR3: CASSLDQTYTQYF
DNA: TGTGCCAGCAGTCTTGACCAGACGTATACGCAGTATTTT

J: TRBJ2-5
size: .
V: TRBV20-1
D: TRBD2
CDR3: CSARERGDQETQYF
DNA: TGCAGTGCTAGGGAGCGGGGCGATCAAGAGACCCAGTACTTC

J: TRBJ2-1
size: few
V: TRBV29-1
D: .
CDR3: CSVAGDPRNNEQFF
DNA: TGCAGCGTTGCGGGGGACCCCAGGAACAATGAGCAGTTCTTC

J: TRBJ2-7
size: few
V: TRBV5-4
D: .
CDR3: CASSFVILGEQYF
DNA: TGTGCCAGCAGCTTCGTGATCCTGGGCGAGCAGTACTTC

J: TRBJ2-5
size: few
V: TRBV7-2
D: TRBD2
CDR3: CASTLGGFETQYF
DNA: TGTGCCAGCACCTTGGGGGGGTTCGAGACCCAGTACTTC

J: TRBJ1-1
size: .
V: TRBV18
D: .
CDR3: CASSPGRTTTEAFF
DNA: TGTGCCAGCTCACCCGGGCGAACAACGACTGAAGCTTTCTTT

J: TRBJ1-1
size: .
V: TRBV11-2
D: TRBD1
CDR3: CASSYYRTGGTATEAFF
DNA: TGTGCCAGCAGCTACTACAGGACAGGGGGTACGGCCACTGAAGCTTTCTTT

J: TRBJ1-5
size: many
V: TRBV28
D: TRBD1
CDR3: CASSSLTGGAQPQHF
DNA: TGTGCCAGCAGTTCTCTTACAGGGGGGGCTCAGCCCCAGCATTTT

J: TRBJ2-1
size: .
V: TRBV5-1
D: .
CDR3: CASSEGVSSYNEQFF
DNA: TGCGCCAGCAGCGAGGGGGTTAGCTCCTACAATGAGCAGTTCTTC

J: TRBJ2-3
size: .
V: TRBV18
D: TRBD1
CDR3: CASSQLTGEDTQYF
DNA: TGTGCCAGCTCTCAGTTGACAGGGGAAGATACGCAGTATTTT

J: TRBJ1-2
size: .
V: TRBV6-5
D: .
CDR3: CASSYSTSQTYGYTF
DNA: TGTGCCAGCAGTTACTCGACGAGTCAGACCTATGGCTACACCTTC

J: TRBJ2-1
size: many
V: TRBV5-6
D: .
CDR3: CASSLRQYSYNEQFF
DNA: TGTGCCAGCAGCTTGCGACAGTACTCCTACAATGAGCAGTTCTTC

J: TRBJ1-3
size: .
V: TRBV4-1
D: .
CDR3: CASTAGGRRVDTGNTIYF
DNA: TGCGCCAGCACCGCCGGGGGACGAAGGGTAGACACTGGAAACACCATATATTTT

J: TRBJ2-5
size: .
V: TRBV6-5
D: .
CDR3: CASSYKFLETQYF
DNA: TGTGCCAGCAGTTACAAGTTCCTAGAGACCCAGTACTTC

J: TRBJ1-3
size: few
V: TRBV11-2
D: .
CDR3: CASSLTGRSGNTIYF
DNA: TGTGCCAGCAGCTTAACAGGCCGCTCTGGAAACACCATATATTTT

J: TRBJ1-4
size: few
V: TRBV7-9
D: .
CDR3: CASSVQGLEKLFF
DNA: TGTGCCAGCAGCGTACAGGGTCTTGAAAAACTGTTTTTT

J: TRBJ2-2
size: .
V: TRBV13
D: .
CDR3: CASSFVVGELFF
DNA: TGTGCCAGCAGCTTTGTGGTTGGGGAGCTGTTTTTT

J: TRBJ2-1
size: many
V: TRBV10-3
D: TRBD2
CDR3: CAISDLAGDGNEQFF
DNA: TGTGCCATCAGTGACCTAGCGGGGGACGGCAATGAGCAGTTCTTC

J: TRBJ2-2
size: few
V: TRBV20-1
D: TRBD2
CDR3: CSASPLAGGPATGELFF
DNA: TGCAGTGCTAGTCCGCTAGCGGGGGGGCCGGCCACCGGGGAGCTGTTTTTT

J: TRBJ1-2
size: .
V: TRBV5-1
D: TRBD1
CDR3: CASSVTGVYGYTF
DNA: TGCGCCAGCAGCGTGACAGGGGTTTATGGCTACACCTTC

J: TRBJ1-5
size: few
V: TRBV12-3/TRBV12-4
D: TRBD1
CDR3: CASTQGENQPQHF
DNA: TGTGCCAGCACTCAGGGGGAAAATCAGCCCCAGCATTTT

J: TRBJ2-5
size: few
V: TRBV12-3/TRBV12-4
D: TRBD1
CDR3: CASRLDTGGFLETQYF
DNA: TGTGCCAGCAGACTAGACACAGGGGGCTTTTTAGAGACCCAGTACTTC

J: TRBJ2-3
size: .
V: TRBV20-1
D: .
CDR3: CSARDPLRSTDTQYF
DNA: TGCAGTGCTAGAGATCCGCTCCGCTCCACAGATACGCAGTATTTT

J: TRBJ2-3
size: once
V: TRBV29-1
D: .
CDR3: CSVDPAGVSGDTQYF
DNA: TGCAGCGTTGACCCCGCGGGTGTATCGGGGGATACGCAGTATTTT

J: TRBJ2-1
size: many
V: TRBV12-3/TRBV12-4
D: .
CDR3: CASSFWSETNNEQFF
DNA: TGTGCCAGCAGTTTTTGGTCAGAGACAAACAATGAGCAGTTCTTC

J: TRBJ1-1
size: many
V: TRBV7-2
D: .
CDR3: CASSFGTATEAFF
DNA: TGTGCCAGCAGCTTCGGTACCGCCACTGAAGCTTTCTTT

J: TRBJ2-6
size: .
V: TRBV7-8
D: .
CDR3: CASSRGHGTSGANVLTF
DNA: TGTGCCAGCAGCCGGGGACACGGGACCTCTGGGGCCAACGTCCTGACTTTC

J: TRBJ1-1
size: many
V: TRBV5-1
D: .
CDR3: CASSFQGSANTEAFF
DNA: TGCGCCAGCAGCTTTCAGGGGAGCGCGAACACTGAAGCTTTCTTT

J: TRBJ2-7
size: .
V: TRBV7-7
D: TRBD1
CDR3: CASSLPGTGRHEQYF
DNA: TGTGCCAGCAGCTTACCCGGGACAGGTCGCCACGAGCAGTACTTC

J: TRBJ1-2
size: few
V: TRBV7-9
D: TRBD1
CDR3: CASSPADRGYGYTF
DNA: TGTGCCAGCAGCCCCGCGGACAGGGGTTATGGCTACACCTTC

J: TRBJ2-2
size: .
V: TRBV5-1
D: .
CDR3: CASSGRLNTGELFF
DNA: TGCGCCAGCAGCGGTCGGCTAAACACCGGGGAGCTGTTTTTT

J: TRBJ2-4
size: few
V: TRBV7-2
D: .
CDR3: CASSRWALAKNIQYF
DNA: TGTGCCAGCAGCCGTTGGGCTCTAGCCAAAAACATTCAGTACTTC

J: TRBJ2-5
size: many
V: TRBV12-3/TRBV12-4
D: TRBD2
CDR3: CASSSLAGGRETQYF
DNA: TGTGCCAGCAGCTCTCTAGCGGGGGGCCGGGAGACCCAGTACTTC

J: TRBJ2-5
size: many
V: TRBV5-5
D: TRBD1
CDR3: CASSPRTGGLETQYF
DNA: TGTGCCAGCAGCCCCCGGACAGGGGGTCTGGAGACCCAGTACTTC

J: TRBJ2-3
size: .
V: TRBV7-2
D: .
CDR3: CASSLSSVGMGDTQYF
DNA: TGTGCCAGCAGCCTGTCCTCGGTGGGGATGGGGGATACGCAGTATTTT

J: TRBJ2-7
size: few
V: TRBV5-6
D: .
CDR3: CASRSRGQGTYEQYF
DNA: TGTGCCAGCAGGTCGAGAGGTCAGGGAACCTACGAGCAGTACTTC

J: TRBJ1-2
size: few
V: TRBV20-1
D: TRBD1
CDR3: CSAKDRGYGYTF
DNA: TGCAGTGCTAAGGACAGGGGGTATGGCTACACCTTC

J: TRBJ2-1
size: .
V: TRBV7-2
D: .
CDR3: CASSVGAYNEQFF
DNA: TGTGCCAGCAGTGTGGGGGCCTACAATGAGCAGTTCTTC

J: TRBJ1-2
size: few
V: TRBV12-3/TRBV12-4
D: TRBD1
CDR3: CASSFGRGLHGYTF
DNA: TGTGCCAGCAGTTTTGGCAGGGGGCTGCATGGCTACACCTTC

J: TRBJ2-3
size: .
V: TRBV9
D: TRBD2
CDR3: CASSGSGTSGTDTQYF
DNA: TGTGCCAGCAGCGGCTCCGGGACTAGCGGCACAGATACGCAGTATTTT

J: TRBJ1-1
size: few
V: TRBV27
D: .
CDR3: CASSPRGRGNTEAFF
DNA: TGTGCCAGCAGTCCTCGCGGCAGGGGAAACACTGAAGCTTTCTTT

J: TRBJ1-1
size: few
V: TRBV7-6
D: .
CDR3: CASSLGSVAFF
DNA: TGTGCCAGCAGCTTAGGTTCGGTGGCTTTCTTT